A single sample gave rise to the 14 T cell receptor beta chains below, sequenced in a study of PD-1 and CTLA-4 blockade in melanoma. Libraries were prepared by immunoSEQ multiplex PCR; TCRdb keeps only in-frame clonotypes and omits some of them. The sample contains tens of thousands of clones, 85% to 90% of which appear only once. The sequencing used CD8+ T cells from peripheral blood, collected before anti-PD-1 treatment. Every receptor here comes from a human donor with melanoma.

The rearrangement uses TRBV5-1 and TRBJ2-7; TRBD1 might be the D (5 bases). Trimming shortened V by 0 bases and J by 3 bases, and 10 bases separated the two germline ends. The CDR3 has 14 amino acids. Germline loops: CDR1 SGHRS, CDR2 YFSETQ. The CDR3 coding sequence is TGCGCCAGCAGCTTGGAGTTGGACAACTACGAGCAGTACTTC. Its protein is CASSLELDNYEQYF.

The chain joins TRBV30 to TRBJ1-1; no clear D gene. The V end lost 0 bases, the J end lost 0 bases, and 11 bases lay between the germline ends. Germline V gives CDR1 GTSNPN, CDR2 SVGIG (reference sequence). The CDR3 spans 15 residues. The CDR3 spells CAWSVSGRVNTEAFF. CDR3 bases: TGTGCCTGGAGTGTATCGGGCAGAGTGAACACTGAAGCTTTCTTT.

This sequence joins TRBV7-2 and TRBJ2-5; TRBD2 is a possible D gene (5 bases). This CDR3 spans 13 amino acids. Germline V CDR1 and CDR2: SGHTA, FQGNSA. V shed 4 bases and J shed 5 bases, with 11 bases lying between them. As DNA, the CDR3 is TGTGCCAGCAGCTCCCCCAGAGGGGAGACCCAGTACTTC. Translating gives CASSSPRGETQYF.

This chain uses TRBV27 with TRBJ2-1; 9 bases are a match to TRBD2. Germline V CDR1 and CDR2: MNHEY, SMNVEV (reference sequence). The CDR3 loop spans 13 amino acids. Trimming took 5 bases from V and 15 from J; bases not matched to a gene: 11. This CDR3 reads CASSGVAGELPFF. CDR3 coding DNA: TGTGCCAGCAGTGGGGTAGCGGGAGAACTGCCGTTCTTC.

CDR3 DNA: TGTGCCAGCAGTTTAAGGGGTGGCACTGAAGCTTTCTTT. Its protein product is CASSLRGGTEAFF. The chain carries TRBV27 and TRBJ1-1, with TRBD1 as a possible D gene (5 bases). With 2 bases removed from V and 4 bases from J, the gap between germline ends came to 8 bases. The CDR3 contains 13 residues. CDR1 is MNHEY and CDR2 is SMNVEV in the germline V gene (reference sequence).

In DNA, the CDR3 is TGCGCCAGCAGCTTGTCAGGCTATGGCTACACCTTC. This sequence encodes CASSLSGYGYTF. The chain employs TRBV5-1 and TRBJ1-2; D not resolved. Germline-derived CDR1 and CDR2 are SGHRS and YFSETQ. The CDR3 extends over 12 amino acids. Trimming shortened V by 1 base and J by 4 bases, and 5 bases separated the two germline ends.

The chain combines TRBV7-8 with TRBJ1-3, with D maybe TRBD1 (6 bases). The CDR3 has 17 residues. Trimming stripped 1 base from V and 0 bases from J, with 13 bases between. From germline, CDR1 is SGHVS and CDR2 FQNEAQ. The CDR3 region is CASSLGVSRGSGNTIYF. CDR3 nucleotide sequence: TGTGCCAGCAGCTTAGGAGTATCCAGGGGCTCTGGAAACACCATATATTTT.

The rearrangement uses TRBV27 and TRBJ2-1; D is undetermined. Germline lookup yields CDR1 MNHEY and CDR2 SMNVEV (reference sequence). The CDR3 sequence is 14 residues long. The ends were cut back, 7 bases at V and 4 bases at J, with 14 bases in the middle. The CDR3 nucleotides are TGTGCCAGCAATGGGGAATCGGGTTACAATGAGCAGTTCTTC. Amino acids: CASNGESGYNEQFF.

The chain joins TRBV27 to TRBJ2-5; 7 nucleotides align to TRBD1. V shed 4 bases and J 2 bases; nucleotides not matched to a gene: 7. This CDR3 is built from 15 residues. Germline loops: CDR1 MNHEY, CDR2 SMNVEV (reference sequence). The CDR3 coding sequence is TGTGCCAGCAGTTCCCCGCTGGACAGGCAAGAGACCCAGTACTTC. Its translation is CASSSPLDRQETQYF.

The gene calls are TRBV9 and TRBJ2-7; TRBD1 matches 8 bases. The germline gives CDR1 SGDLS, CDR2 YYNGEE. The CDR3 has 16 amino acids. The V and J ends lost 1 base and 2 bases, in that order; junction bases with no gene match: 8. The CDR3 coding sequence is TGTGCCAGCAGCGTATCACCCGGGACAGGTCCCTACGAGCAGTACTTC. The encoded protein is CASSVSPGTGPYEQYF.

The chain uses TRBV10-2 and TRBJ1-2, with D uncertain. Trimming cost V 0 bases and J 8 bases, with 7 bases left between them. Germline V gene data show CDR1 as WSHSY and CDR2 as SAAADI. The CDR3 spans 12 residues. The CDR3 sequence: CASSESENGYTF. The CDR3 bases are TGCGCCAGCAGTGAGTCAGAGAACGGCTACACCTTC.

Only one count was recorded for this clone. The rearrangement uses TRBV19 and TRBJ1-1; perhaps TRBD1 as D (6 bases). Germline assignment: CDR1 LNHDA and CDR2 SQIVND (reference sequence). The V gene lost 5 bases and the J gene lost 1 base, with 11 bases spanning the gap. This CDR3 contains 14 residues. The CDR3 DNA sequence: TGTGCCAGTAGTCCGGAGACAGGGAACACTGAAGCTTTCTTT. Protein: CASSPETGNTEAFF.

V usage is TRBV11-2 and J usage is TRBJ2-2; D perhaps matches TRBD1 (5 bases). Germline V lookup: CDR1 SGHAT, CDR2 FQNNGV. The V gene lost 4 bases and the J gene lost 0 bases, with 12 bases spanning the gap. This CDR3 has 16 amino acids. The CDR3 is CASSWAKTANTGELFF. The CDR3 nucleotides read TGTGCCAGCAGCTGGGCTAAGACAGCGAACACCGGGGAGCTGTTTTTT.

The chain combines TRBV7-2 with TRBJ2-5; D is perhaps TRBD1 (5 bases). The CDR3 length is 15 residues. V shed 6 bases and J shed 1 base, with 15 bases lying between them. The V gene's germline CDR1 is SGHTA and CDR2 FQGNSA. CDR3 loop: CASRTSTVLQETQYF. The CDR3 DNA follows: TGTGCCAGCAGAACATCGACAGTACTCCAAGAGACCCAGTACTTC.